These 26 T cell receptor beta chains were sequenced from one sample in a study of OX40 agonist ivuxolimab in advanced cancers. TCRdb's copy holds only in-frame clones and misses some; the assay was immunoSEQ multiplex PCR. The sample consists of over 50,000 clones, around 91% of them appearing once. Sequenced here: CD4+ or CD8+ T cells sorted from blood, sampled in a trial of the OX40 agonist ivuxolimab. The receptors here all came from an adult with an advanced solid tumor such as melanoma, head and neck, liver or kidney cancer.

The DNA for the CDR3 is TGTGCCACCGCAGGACTAGCTGATTCCTACGAGCAGTACTTC. Protein: CATAGLADSYEQYF. The rearrangement uses TRBV7-9 and TRBJ2-5; 8 nucleotides align to TRBD2. Matching the DNA end better, TRBJ2-7 makes the J call doubtful. CDR3 length: 14 amino acids. Germline V lookup: CDR1 SEHNR, CDR2 FQNEAQ (reference sequence).

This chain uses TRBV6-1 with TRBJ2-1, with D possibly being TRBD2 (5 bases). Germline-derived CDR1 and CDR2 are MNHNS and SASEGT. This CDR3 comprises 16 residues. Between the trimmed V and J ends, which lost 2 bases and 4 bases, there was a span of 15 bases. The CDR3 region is CASSEMSGSKYNEQFF. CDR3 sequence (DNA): TGTGCCAGCAGTGAAATGAGCGGAAGCAAGTACAATGAGCAGTTCTTC.

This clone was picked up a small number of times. CDR3 amino acids: CAWSEGSSGNTIYF. CDR3 DNA: TGTGCCTGGAGTGAGGGCAGCTCTGGAAACACCATATATTTT. This rearrangement joins TRBV30 to TRBJ1-3, with unresolved D. This CDR3 spans 14 amino acids. Trimming shortened V by 1 base and J by 0 bases, and 7 bases separated the two germline ends. Germline V gives CDR1 GTSNPN, CDR2 SVGIG (reference sequence).

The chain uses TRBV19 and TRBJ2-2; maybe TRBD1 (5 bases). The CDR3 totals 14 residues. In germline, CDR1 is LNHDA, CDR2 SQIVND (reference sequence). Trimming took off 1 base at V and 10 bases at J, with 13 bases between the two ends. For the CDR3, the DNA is TGTGCCAGTAGTATAGTGGGGTGGGGCCAGGAGCTGTTTTTT. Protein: CASSIVGWGQELFF.

Here the CDR3 reads CASSLTGTVYEQYF. The CDR3 nucleotides are TGTGCCAGCAGTTTGACCGGGACAGTCTACGAGCAGTACTTC. The chain is built from TRBV27 and TRBJ2-7; 7 nucleotides match TRBD1. The CDR3 totals 14 residues. The trim removed 3 bases at V and 3 bases at J, leaving 5 bases unmatched. Germline CDR1 and CDR2: MNHEY and SMNVEV (reference sequence).

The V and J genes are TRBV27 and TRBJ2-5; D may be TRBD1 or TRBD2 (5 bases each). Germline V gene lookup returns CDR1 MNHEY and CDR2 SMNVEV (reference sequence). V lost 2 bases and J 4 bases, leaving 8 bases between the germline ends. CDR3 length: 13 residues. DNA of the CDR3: TGTGCCAGCAGTTTAGACAGCGGAGAGACCCAGTACTTC. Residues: CASSLDSGETQYF.

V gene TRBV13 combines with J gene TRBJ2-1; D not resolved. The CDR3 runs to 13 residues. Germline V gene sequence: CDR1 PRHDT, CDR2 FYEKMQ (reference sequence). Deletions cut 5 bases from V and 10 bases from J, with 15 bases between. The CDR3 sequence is CASSRSSETEQFF. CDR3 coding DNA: TGTGCCAGCAGCCGATCCTCTGAAACCGAGCAGTTCTTC.

The CDR3 coding sequence is TGTGCCATCAGTCATGGGGGAGAGACCGGCGAGCAGTACTTC. Encoded protein: CAISHGGETGEQYF. The V and J genes are TRBV10-3 and TRBJ2-7; either TRBD1 or TRBD2 may fit D (5 bases each). The CDR3 runs 14 residues. Trimming shortened V by 5 bases and J by 6 bases, and 17 bases separated the two germline ends. CDR1 ENHRY and CDR2 SYGVKD come from the germline V gene.

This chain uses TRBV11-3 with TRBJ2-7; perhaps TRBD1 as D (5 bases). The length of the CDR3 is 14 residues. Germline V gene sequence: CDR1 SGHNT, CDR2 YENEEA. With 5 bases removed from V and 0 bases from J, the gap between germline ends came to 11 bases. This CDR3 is CASSPTQGSYEQYF. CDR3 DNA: TGTGCCAGCAGCCCCACTCAGGGCTCCTACGAGCAGTACTTC.

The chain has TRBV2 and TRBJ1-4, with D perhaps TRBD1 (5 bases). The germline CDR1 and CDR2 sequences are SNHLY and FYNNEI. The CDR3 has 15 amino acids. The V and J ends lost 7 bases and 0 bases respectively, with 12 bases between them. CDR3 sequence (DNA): TGTGCCAGCATGACGGGGACGGCAACTAATGAAAAACTGTTTTTT. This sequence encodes CASMTGTATNEKLFF.

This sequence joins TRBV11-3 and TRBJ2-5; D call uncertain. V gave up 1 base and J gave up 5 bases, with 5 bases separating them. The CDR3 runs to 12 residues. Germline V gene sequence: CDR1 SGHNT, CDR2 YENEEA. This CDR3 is CASSLGEETQYF. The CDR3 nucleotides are TGTGCCAGCAGCTTAGGCGAGGAGACCCAGTACTTC.

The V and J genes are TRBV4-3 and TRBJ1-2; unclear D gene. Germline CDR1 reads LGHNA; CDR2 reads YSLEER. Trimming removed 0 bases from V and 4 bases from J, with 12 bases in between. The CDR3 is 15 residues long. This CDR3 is CASSQDRTASYGYTF. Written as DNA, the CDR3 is TGCGCCAGCAGCCAAGATCGTACGGCAAGCTATGGCTACACCTTC.

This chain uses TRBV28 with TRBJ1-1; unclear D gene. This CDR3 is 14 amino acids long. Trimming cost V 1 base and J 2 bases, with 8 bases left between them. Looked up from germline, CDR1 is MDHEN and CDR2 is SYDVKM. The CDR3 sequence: CASSLFFLNTEAFF. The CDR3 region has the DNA TGTGCCAGCAGTTTATTCTTTCTCAACACTGAAGCTTTCTTT.

CDR3 protein: CSVGQGNTGELFF. The CDR3 region has the DNA TGCAGCGTTGGCCAGGGGAACACCGGGGAGCTGTTTTTT. The chain carries TRBV29-1 and TRBJ2-2; a weak D match, TRBD1 (5 bases). Trimming left V 4 bases short and J 1 base short, with 7 bases between. The germline CDR1 and CDR2 sequences are SQVTM and ANQGSEA. There are 13 residues in the CDR3.

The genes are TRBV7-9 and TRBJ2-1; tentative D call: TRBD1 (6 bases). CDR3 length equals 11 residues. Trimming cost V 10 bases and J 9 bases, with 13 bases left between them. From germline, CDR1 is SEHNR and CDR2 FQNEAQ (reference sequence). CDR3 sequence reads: CAIITGSEQFF. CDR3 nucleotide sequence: TGTGCCATCATTACAGGGAGTGAGCAGTTCTTC.

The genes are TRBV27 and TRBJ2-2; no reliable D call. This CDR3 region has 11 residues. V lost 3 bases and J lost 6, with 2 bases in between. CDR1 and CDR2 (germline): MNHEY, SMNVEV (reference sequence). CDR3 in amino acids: CASSFAGELFF. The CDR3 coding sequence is TGTGCCAGCAGTTTTGCCGGGGAGCTGTTTTTT.

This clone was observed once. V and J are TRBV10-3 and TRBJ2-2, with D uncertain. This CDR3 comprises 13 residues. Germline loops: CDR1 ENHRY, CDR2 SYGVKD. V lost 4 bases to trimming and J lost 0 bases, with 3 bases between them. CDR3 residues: CAISVSNTGELFF. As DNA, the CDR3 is TGTGCCATCAGTGTTTCGAACACCGGGGAGCTGTTTTTT.

The CDR3 loop reads CASSQDYPSEAYEQYF. The CDR3 nucleotides read TGCGCCAGCAGCCAAGATTATCCTAGCGAAGCCTACGAGCAGTACTTC. The chain is built from TRBV4-3 and TRBJ2-7, with D tentatively TRBD2 (6 bases). V gave up 0 bases and J gave up 2 bases, with 14 bases separating them. Germline assignment: CDR1 LGHNA and CDR2 YSLEER. This CDR3 comprises 16 residues.

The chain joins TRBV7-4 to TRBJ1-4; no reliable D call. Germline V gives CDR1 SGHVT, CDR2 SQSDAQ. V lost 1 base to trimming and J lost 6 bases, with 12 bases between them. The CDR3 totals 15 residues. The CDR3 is CASSLVRPAHEKLFF. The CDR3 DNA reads TGTGCCAGCAGCTTAGTCAGGCCGGCTCATGAAAAACTGTTTTTT. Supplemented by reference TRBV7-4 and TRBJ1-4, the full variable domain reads GAGVSQSPRYKVAKRGRDVALRCDSISGHVTLYWYRQTLGQGSEVLTYSQSDAQRDKSGRPSGRFSAERPERSVSTLKIQRTEQGDSAVYLCASSLVRPAHEKLFFGSGTQLSVL.

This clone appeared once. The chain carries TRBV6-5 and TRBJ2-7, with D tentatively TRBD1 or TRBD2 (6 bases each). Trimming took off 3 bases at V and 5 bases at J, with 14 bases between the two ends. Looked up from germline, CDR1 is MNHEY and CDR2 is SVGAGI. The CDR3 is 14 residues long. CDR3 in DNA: TGTGCCAGCAGTTATTGGGGGGCGTTCGACGAGCAGTACTTC. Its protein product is CASSYWGAFDEQYF.

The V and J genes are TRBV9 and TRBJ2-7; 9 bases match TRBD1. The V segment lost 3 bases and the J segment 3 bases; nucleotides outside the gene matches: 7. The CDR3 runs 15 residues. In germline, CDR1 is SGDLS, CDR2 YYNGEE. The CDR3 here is CASSAGGTGNYEQYF. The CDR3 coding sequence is TGTGCCAGCAGCGCCGGGGGGACAGGGAACTACGAGCAGTACTTC.

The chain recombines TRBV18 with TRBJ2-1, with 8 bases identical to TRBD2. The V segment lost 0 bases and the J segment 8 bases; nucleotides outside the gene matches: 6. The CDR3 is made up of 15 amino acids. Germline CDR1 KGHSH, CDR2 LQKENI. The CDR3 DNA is TGTGCCAGCTCACCACCGGCGGGAGCGGGGGATGAGCAGTTCTTC. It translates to CASSPPAGAGDEQFF.

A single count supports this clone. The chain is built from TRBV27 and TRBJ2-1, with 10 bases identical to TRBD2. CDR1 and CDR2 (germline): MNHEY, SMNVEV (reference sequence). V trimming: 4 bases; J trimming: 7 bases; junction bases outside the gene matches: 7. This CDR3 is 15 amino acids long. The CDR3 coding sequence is TGTGCCAGCAGTTGGAATAGCGGGAGGCGTAATGAGCAGTTCTTC. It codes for CASSWNSGRRNEQFF.

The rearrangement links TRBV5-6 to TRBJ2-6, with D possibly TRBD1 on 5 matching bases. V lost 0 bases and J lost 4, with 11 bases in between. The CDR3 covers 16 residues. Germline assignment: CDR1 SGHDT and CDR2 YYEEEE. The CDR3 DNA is TGTGCCAGCAGCTTGGAAGGTAGGGGCGGGGCCAACGTCCTGACTTTC. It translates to CASSLEGRGGANVLTF.

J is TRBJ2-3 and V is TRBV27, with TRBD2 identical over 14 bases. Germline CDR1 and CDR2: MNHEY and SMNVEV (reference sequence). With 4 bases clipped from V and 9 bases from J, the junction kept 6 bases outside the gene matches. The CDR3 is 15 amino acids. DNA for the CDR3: TGTGCCAGCAGTTCCGGGACTAGCGGGAGAGGGACGCAGTATTTT. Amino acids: CASSSGTSGRGTQYF.

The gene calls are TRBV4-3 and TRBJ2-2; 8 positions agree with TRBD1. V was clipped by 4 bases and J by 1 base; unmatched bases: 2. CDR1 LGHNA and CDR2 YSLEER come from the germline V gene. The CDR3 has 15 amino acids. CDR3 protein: CASSLDRGNTGELFF. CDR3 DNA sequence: TGCGCCAGCAGCCTTGACAGGGGGAACACCGGGGAGCTGTTTTTT.